Below, one TCR beta chain is given with its context. Its antigen is unknown. The record has no base qualities; no much larger clone is one base away. Amplification of TCR beta CDR3 regions was carried out from RNA transcripts. A first-round RT-PCR of the TCR CDR3 used the HTBI primer set with the Qiagen OneStep RT-PCR kit. A second multiplex PCR round built the libraries, followed by size selection and purification. The libraries were sequenced on an Illumina HiSeq2000 using paired-end 100 bp reads. The authors' pipeline ran thus. SOAPnuke was used to process the raw data, removing reads that contained adapters or uncalled bases, had a mean Phred below 15, or lacked an exact match to the constant primer or identifier. High-quality paired reads were merged using COPE v1.2.5, and each unique nucleotide sequence was defined as a clonotype. MiTCR v1.1 was used to align the clonotypes against IMGT TRBV, TRBD and TRBJ reference segments. Analysis was restricted to V-J combinations with a frequency above 0.0001, which covered just over 98% of repertoires. The TCS score was defined as the ratio of F50 (clonal expansion) to E x V (chaos), calculated using BLOSUM62-based TCRdist between CDR3 peptides within each V-J. Welch's t-statistics and random forest reduced just over 500 V-J features to 13, which were used in a naive Bayes classifier (R e1071). TCRdb applied fastp at Q25 and MiXCR to the public reads, then kept only in-frame beta chains. Rows merge per CDR3 protein into single entries with the most common DNA and genes. TCRdb's processing, not the authors', yielded these V and J calls. The sample table records roughly 400,000 distinct CDR3 sequences; roughly an eighth of these occur just once. The ten largest clonotypes hold under 30% of the sample.

Trimming removed 1 base from V and 1 base from J; the gene matches leave 9 bases unexplained. The CDR3 contains 18 residues, cysteine and phenylalanine counted. Of the read, only the CDR3 DNA is kept; its 54 bases are in frame from base 1. CDR1 and CDR2 are drawn from the germline V gene (reference sequence): DFQATT, SNEGSKA. Moderately to severely active disease, a Clinical Activity Score of at least 3, a NOSPECS grade of at least 4, and a duration under 3 months were present in ophthalmopathy patients. Any patient with an uncontrolled infection, another autoimmune disease, pregnancy or lactation was excluded. Diagnoses were established on the basis of clinical symptoms, serum thyroxine and TRAb, thyroid ultrasound, and orbital computed tomography. PBMCs were isolated from about 9.1 ml of fresh peripheral blood by Ficoll-Paque density gradient centrifugation. Total RNA was extracted with Trizol reagent, and quality was checked on an Agilent 2100 Bioanalyzer.

The data derive from a study of T cells in Graves' hyperthyroidism and ophthalmopathy (dated by TCRdb to between 2018 and 2020). Looking at the study overall: Peripheral blood was collected at initial diagnosis, before any treatment. A discovery cohort of about a hundred patients, approximately 44 with Graves' ophthalmopathy and under 60 with stable Graves' hyperthyroidism, was used to find distinguishing TCR V-J signatures. Prospective prediction of ophthalmopathy was tested in an independent validation cohort consisting of about 20 hyperthyroidism patients and 15 to 17 patients who later progressed to ophthalmopathy. The 100 discovery patients were divided at random into training and test sets in a 7:3 ratio. In addition, the study compared T-cell repertoires in thyroid tissue and in blood from a handful of Graves' hyperthyroidism patients. Once sampling was done, hyperthyroidism patients were given methimazole at a starting dose of 30 mg daily, whereas ophthalmopathy patients were given high-dose intravenous methylprednisolone. According to the paper, TCR Vbeta CDR3 sequencing was carried out on 135 peripheral blood samples, which came from under 50 ophthalmopathy, fewer than 80 hyperthyroidism and approximately 17 progressor patients.

Results and caveats for the whole study, not just this receptor: In validation, the model predicted progression to ophthalmopathy with just under 71% sensitivity and around 72% specificity, a median of about 6.7 months before onset. In cross-validation, a model built on a 13 V-J signature told ophthalmopathy apart from stable hyperthyroidism with approximately 90% sensitivity and about 81% specificity, and in testing the same model reached 80%/75%. Most expanded thyroid clonotypes (frequency above 0.001) were also found in blood, which suggests that blood repertoires may mirror thyroid immune responses. No statistical method was used to set the sample size in advance, and investigators knew the group allocation.

The clonotype comes from a man between 50 and 59 years old with Graves' ophthalmopathy. This sequence uses TRBV20-1 and TRBJ2-7, with 14 bases matching TRBD2. The specimen sequenced was blood. The CDR3: CSARAPGLAGDLSYEQYF. The DNA sequence follows: TGCAGTGCTAGAGCTCCGGGACTAGCGGGGGACCTGTCCTACGAGCAGTACTTC.